The 25 T cell receptor beta chains presented below share a single source sample, sequenced in a study of regulatory T cells in long-lasting Graves disease. Researchers made TCR beta libraries by using iRepertoire HTBI primers and running Arm-PCR on CDR3 regions. TCRdb passed the multiplex PCR reads through MiXCR, listing each CDR3 protein once. The profile shows a few hundred thousand distinct CDR3 sequences, roughly 21% of them singletons. Stated time point: persistent/refractory GD, antithyroid drugs over 5 years with positive TRAb. The authors made the TCR library using RNA they extracted from PBMCs. This specimen was peripheral blood mononuclear cells (PBMCs), taken when the disease was refractory, from a patient treated with antithyroid drugs. The receptor set was obtained from a female donor with Graves disease.

This clonotype has only a few counts. This chain links TRBV20-1 with TRBJ2-2, with 7 bases lining up with TRBD2. Unmatched junction bases numbered 5, after V lost 0 bases and J lost 7 bases. The CDR3 runs to 14 residues. The germline V gene encodes CDR1 DFQATT and CDR2 SNEGSKA (reference sequence). The CDR3 sequence is CSARELATGGELFF. The CDR3, as DNA: TGCAGTGCTAGAGAACTAGCGACCGGCGGGGAGCTGTTTTTT.

There are many counts of this clonotype. The chain joins TRBV7-3 to TRBJ1-1; D is unclear. Trimming removed 3 bases at V and 3 bases at J, with 11 bases between. This CDR3 has 14 amino acids. Germline V gene lookup returns CDR1 SGHTA and CDR2 FQGTGA. Here the CDR3 reads CASSFEVVDTEAFF. For the CDR3, the DNA is TGTGCCAGCAGCTTCGAAGTAGTGGACACTGAAGCTTTCTTT. The full variable domain, with the rest looked up from reference TRBV7-3 and TRBJ1-1, is GAGVSQTPSNKVTEKGKYVELRCDPISGHTALYWYRQSLGQGPEFLIYFQGTGAADDSGLPNDRFFAVRPEGSVSTLKIQRTERGDSAVYLCASSFEVVDTEAFFGQGTRLTVV.

This clonotype showed up many times. This chain connects TRBV7-2 to TRBJ2-2; TRBD1 is a possible D gene (5 bases). V was shortened by 3 bases and J by 6 bases, with 11 bases between the two germline ends. The germline CDR1 and CDR2 sequences are SGHTA and FQGNSA. The CDR3 has 14 amino acids. In DNA, the CDR3 is TGTGCCAGCAGCTTGCTACAGGCGGCCGGGGAGCTGTTTTTT. Protein sequence: CASSLLQAAGELFF.

This clonotype was picked up a small number of times. A single base is all that separates this from a far larger clone, so a read error is likely. The chain employs TRBV6-1 and TRBJ2-5, with a possible D match to TRBD1 (6 bases). Germline assignment: CDR1 MNHNS and CDR2 SASEGT. This CDR3 is built from 15 residues. V was shortened by 6 bases and J by 7 bases, with 21 bases between the two germline ends. DNA for the CDR3: TGTGCCAGCAGCCCCCAGGGGTTCACTGGAGGGACCCAGTACTTC. Amino acid sequence: CASSPQGFTGGTQYF.

This clonotype was detected many times. This chain uses TRBV28 with TRBJ2-7; a weak D match, TRBD2 (5 bases). The germline V gene has CDR1 MDHEN and CDR2 SYDVKM. V gave up 7 bases and J gave up 3 bases, with 19 bases separating them. The CDR3 is 15 residues long. CDR3 nucleotide sequence: TGTGCCAGCAATCTGGGCCGGGATTACCGCTACGAGCAGTACTTC. This codes for CASNLGRDYRYEQYF.

The chain couples TRBV10-3 to TRBJ2-5; no definite D call. The J call is in doubt because the DNA end fits TRBJ2-1 better. Germline CDR1 reads ENHRY; CDR2 reads SYGVKD. The CDR3 spans 12 residues. Here the CDR3 DNA reads TGTGCCATCAGTGGGATCCACGATGAGCAGTTCTTC. It yields the protein CAISGIHDEQFF.

This clonotype was seen repeatedly, ten times or more. The V and J genes are TRBV11-3 and TRBJ2-7; 15 positions match TRBD2. This CDR3 spans 16 amino acids. CDR1 and CDR2 from the germline V gene are SGHNT and YENEEA. Losses at the gene ends were 2 bases for V and 5 bases for J; bases not matched to a gene: 4. The CDR3 DNA sequence: TGTGCCAGCAGCTTACGGACTAGCGGGAGGGAAAACGAGCAGTACTTC. Translating gives CASSLRTSGRENEQYF. The full variable domain, its missing parts supplied by reference TRBV11-3 and TRBJ2-7, is EAGVVQSPRYKIIEKKQPVAFWCNPISGHNTLYWYLQNLGQGPELLIRYENEEAVDDSQLPKDRFSAERLKGVDSTLKIQPAELGDSAVYLCASSLRTSGRENEQYFGPGTRLTVT.

This clonotype was seen ten or more times. The chain has TRBV28 and TRBJ1-5; D is perhaps TRBD1 (5 bases). Germline-derived CDR1 and CDR2 are MDHEN and SYDVKM. With 8 bases removed from V and 5 bases from J, the gap between germline ends came to 25 bases. CDR3 length equals 17 residues. The CDR3 coding sequence is TGTGCCAGCGTCCAAGCGGGGCCTCAATTTGACGATCAGCCCCAGCATTTT. It translates to CASVQAGPQFDDQPQHF.

This clonotype was recorded at least ten times. The rearrangement links TRBV28 to TRBJ2-5; D is ambiguous. Trimming stripped 6 bases from V and 3 bases from J, with 14 bases between. In germline, CDR1 is MDHEN, CDR2 SYDVKM. This CDR3 contains 14 residues. CDR3 nucleotides: TGTGCCAGCAGGCCCCCCGGTTTAAAAGAGACCCAGTACTTC. Protein product: CASRPPGLKETQYF.

This clonotype has only a few counts. V gene TRBV5-4 combines with J gene TRBJ2-1; TRBD2 is a possible D gene (5 bases). CDR3 size: 14 residues. V was shortened by 3 bases and J by 5 bases, with 12 bases between the two germline ends. Germline V gene lookup returns CDR1 SGHNT and CDR2 YYREEE (reference sequence). This chain's CDR3 is CASSSSRRDNEQFF. CDR3 nucleotide sequence: TGTGCCAGCAGCTCCTCGAGGCGGGACAATGAGCAGTTCTTC.

This clonotype showed up many times. This chain joins TRBV6-2 or TRBV6-3 and TRBJ2-7, with D possibly matching TRBD2 (5 bases). Deletions cut 3 bases from V and 1 base from J, with 10 bases between. The V gene's germline CDR1 is MNHEY and CDR2 SVGEGT. The CDR3 is made up of 14 amino acids. The CDR3 DNA reads as TGTGCCAGCAGTTATCCCGGGATGTCCTACGAGCAGTACTTC. As protein: CASSYPGMSYEQYF.

This clonotype was counted only a few times. In DNA, the CDR3 is TGTGCCAGCAGTTCGCGGCTAGCGGAACACCAGAGCACAGATACGCAGTATTTT. This gives the protein CASSSRLAEHQSTDTQYF. The genes are TRBV27 and TRBJ2-3, with 7 bases aligning to TRBD2. This CDR3 is built from 18 residues. V shed 4 bases, J shed 0 bases, and the junction held 13 bases outside the gene matches. The V gene's germline CDR1 is MNHEY and CDR2 SMNVEV (reference sequence).

The rearrangement links TRBV12-3 or TRBV12-4 to TRBJ2-2; 10 bases map to TRBD2. The CDR3 sequence is 14 residues long. J was trimmed by 5 bases and V by 3 bases; bases with no gene match: 0. The CDR3 bases are TGTGCCAGCAGTTTGACTAGCGGGACCGGGGAGCTGTTTTTT. Protein: CASSLTSGTGELFF.

This clonotype was observed at least ten times. The chain carries TRBV12-3 or TRBV12-4 and TRBJ2-5, with unresolved D. There are 13 residues in the CDR3. The V end was cut by 7 bases, the J end by 0 bases, with 9 bases between. The CDR3 loop reads CASKPRDQETQYF. As DNA, the CDR3 is TGTGCCAGCAAACCTAGGGACCAAGAGACCCAGTACTTC.

This chain links TRBV5-1 with TRBJ2-2; D gene uncertain. Looked up from germline, CDR1 is SGHRS and CDR2 is YFSETQ. Trimming shortened V by 4 bases and J by 5 bases, and 21 bases separated the two germline ends. CDR3 length: 17 amino acids. The CDR3 region is CASSGRPRSPETGELFF. DNA of the CDR3: TGCGCCAGCAGCGGTAGGCCCAGAAGCCCAGAGACCGGGGAGCTGTTTTTT.

This clonotype was counted a few times. This rearrangement joins TRBV3-1 to TRBJ2-5; TRBD2 aligns across 9 bases. V dropped 1 base and J dropped 5; count of bases not matched to a gene: 11. The germline gives CDR1 LGHDT, CDR2 YNNKEL (reference sequence). This CDR3 is 17 amino acids long. Here the CDR3 reads CASSQGSSGLAWETQYF. The CDR3 DNA reads TGTGCCAGCAGCCAAGGGAGTTCCGGACTAGCGTGGGAGACCCAGTACTTC.

This clonotype showed up many times. V gene TRBV6-1 combines with J gene TRBJ2-7, with unresolved D. The CDR3 sequence is 12 residues long. In germline, CDR1 is MNHNS, CDR2 SASEGT. The V end lost 6 bases, the J end lost 7 bases, and 13 bases lay between the germline ends. The CDR3 reads CASRSPSWEQYF. In DNA, the CDR3 is TGTGCCAGCAGATCCCCGAGTTGGGAGCAGTACTTC.

The table lists this clonotype with many counts. The chain employs TRBV12-3 or TRBV12-4 and TRBJ1-2, with a weak D call TRBD1 (6 bases). The CDR3 has 13 residues. The V end was cut by 3 bases, the J end by 4 bases, with 9 bases between. CDR3 region: CASSLRGGYGYTF. DNA for the CDR3: TGTGCCAGCAGTTTGAGGGGGGGCTATGGCTACACCTTC.

This clonotype was found many times. CDR3: CSARPEADSNQPQHF. In DNA, the CDR3 is TGCAGTGCTAGGCCTGAGGCAGATAGCAATCAGCCCCAGCATTTT. The chain uses TRBV20-1 and TRBJ1-5, with D unclear. CDR1 is DFQATT and CDR2 is SNEGSKA in the germline V gene (reference sequence). The CDR3 runs to 15 residues. Trimming cost V 3 bases and J 0 bases, with 12 bases left between them.

This clonotype was recorded at least ten times. The rearrangement links TRBV7-3 to TRBJ1-1; D not certain. The germline V gene has CDR1 SGHTA and CDR2 FQGTGA. The CDR3 extends over 13 amino acids. V gave up 2 bases and J gave up 1 base, with 5 bases separating them. CDR3 loop: CASSLLWNTEAFF. The CDR3 DNA follows: TGTGCCAGCAGCTTATTGTGGAACACTGAAGCTTTCTTT. Full variable domain (missing parts from reference TRBV7-3 and TRBJ1-1): GAGVSQTPSNKVTEKGKYVELRCDPISGHTALYWYRQSLGQGPEFLIYFQGTGAADDSGLPNDRFFAVRPEGSVSTLKIQRTERGDSAVYLCASSLLWNTEAFFGQGTRLTVV.

The CDR3 DNA reads TGCAGTGCTAGAGATCTAGGGACCGAGAGCTCCTATAATTCACCCCTCCACTTT. Protein sequence: CSARDLGTESSYNSPLHF. This chain links TRBV20-1 with TRBJ1-6; tentatively, D is TRBD1 (5 bases). V lost 0 bases to trimming and J lost 0 bases, with 15 bases between them. The CDR3 consists of 18 residues. CDR1 is DFQATT and CDR2 is SNEGSKA in the germline V gene (reference sequence).

Many counts were recorded for this clonotype. One end of the junction is discordant with germline, which a read error may explain. V usage is TRBV11-2 and J usage is TRBJ2-7; D might be TRBD2 (6 bases). From germline, CDR1 is SGHAT and CDR2 FQNNGV. This CDR3 has 11 residues. The CDR3 bases are TGTGCCAGCAGCTTAGGCGGGGTACAAAACTTC. It encodes CASSLGGVQNF.

Note on this clonotype: This may stem from a read error, because a much larger clone lies one nucleotide away. This chain links TRBV29-1 with TRBJ1-5, with D unresolved. Germline V gene sequence: CDR1 SQVTM, CDR2 ANQGSEA. CDR3 length: 12 amino acids. The CDR3 sequence: CGVWDGNQPQHF. DNA for the CDR3: TGCGGCGTCTGGGATGGCAATCAGCCCCAGCATTTT. Looking up the rest from reference TRBV29-1 and TRBJ1-5 gives the full variable domain: SAVISQKPSRDICQRGTSLTIQCQVDSQVTMMFWYRQQPGQSLTLIATANQGSEATYESGFVIDKFPISRPNLTFSTLTVSNMSPEDSSIYLCGVWDGNQPQHFGDGTRLSIL.

The CDR3 coding sequence is TGTGCCAGTAGAACTAGGGGGCTCGGGACTGAAGCTTTCTTT. Translation gives CASRTRGLGTEAFF. This chain uses TRBV19 with TRBJ1-1; 7 bases fit TRBD1. Germline V gene data show CDR1 as LNHDA and CDR2 as SQIVND (reference sequence). With V trimmed by 6 bases and J by 5 bases, 9 bases remained unmatched. This CDR3 is built from 14 residues.

This clonotype showed up many times. The CDR3 sequence: CASSPGTAPYEQYF. The CDR3 DNA is TGTGCCAGCAGTCCCGGGACAGCGCCCTACGAGCAGTACTTC. The V gene is TRBV12-3 or TRBV12-4, the J gene TRBJ2-7; 7 bases match TRBD1. The CDR3 runs 14 residues. The ends lost 5 bases at V and 2 bases at J; junction bases unmatched: 6.